This TCR beta chain was identified in a study of glioma-infiltrating T cells. Whole-study results and caveats: CDR3 overlap between tissue and blood was very small. Above-expected tissue-blood divergence occurred in all gliomas, most in low-grade ones.

This clonotype was found many times. Its antigen is unknown. Using RNA template, CDR3s of TCR alpha and beta were amplified with iRepertoire arm-PCR. Tissue mRNA or PBMC total RNA, roughly 90-400 ng, went into one-step reverse transcription and amplification. TCRdb re-derived calls from the multiplex PCR reads in MiXCR, one entry per CDR3 protein. The sample has about 110,000 distinct CDR3 sequences, less than 30% seen once. Sequencing was carried out using glioma tissue, nonneoplastic brain tissue, or PBMCs (not recorded which). The clonotype originates from a human donor with low-grade glioma or glioblastoma, undergoing nonglioma brain surgery, or in good health (not recorded which).

In nucleotides, the CDR3 is TGTGCCAGCAGCTTGGAGGCCAGGGAAGAGACCCAGTACTTC. This translates into CASSLEAREETQYF. The genes are TRBV5-4 and TRBJ2-5; D is possibly TRBD1 (5 bases). Germline-derived CDR1 and CDR2 are SGHNT and YYREEE (reference sequence). V was shortened by 0 bases and J by 3 bases, with 9 bases between the two germline ends. This CDR3 has 14 amino acids. The full variable domain, completed using reference TRBV5-4 and TRBJ2-5, is ETGVTQSPTHLIKTRGQQVTLRCSSQSGHNTVSWYQQALGQGPQFIFQYYREEENGRGNFPPRFSGLQFPNYSSELNVNALELDDSALYLCASSLEAREETQYFGPGTRLLVL.